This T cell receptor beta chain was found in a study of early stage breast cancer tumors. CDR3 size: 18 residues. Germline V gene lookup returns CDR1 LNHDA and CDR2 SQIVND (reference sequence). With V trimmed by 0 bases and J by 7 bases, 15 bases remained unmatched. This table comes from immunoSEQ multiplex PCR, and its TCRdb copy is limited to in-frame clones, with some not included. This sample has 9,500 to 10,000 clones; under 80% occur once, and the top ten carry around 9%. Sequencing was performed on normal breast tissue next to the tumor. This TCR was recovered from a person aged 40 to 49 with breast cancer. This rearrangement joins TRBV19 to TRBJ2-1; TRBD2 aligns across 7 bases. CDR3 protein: CASSIDKAMRERRNEQFF. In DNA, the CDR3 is TGTGCCAGTAGTATAGATAAGGCGATGCGGGAGAGGAGGAATGAGCAGTTCTTC.